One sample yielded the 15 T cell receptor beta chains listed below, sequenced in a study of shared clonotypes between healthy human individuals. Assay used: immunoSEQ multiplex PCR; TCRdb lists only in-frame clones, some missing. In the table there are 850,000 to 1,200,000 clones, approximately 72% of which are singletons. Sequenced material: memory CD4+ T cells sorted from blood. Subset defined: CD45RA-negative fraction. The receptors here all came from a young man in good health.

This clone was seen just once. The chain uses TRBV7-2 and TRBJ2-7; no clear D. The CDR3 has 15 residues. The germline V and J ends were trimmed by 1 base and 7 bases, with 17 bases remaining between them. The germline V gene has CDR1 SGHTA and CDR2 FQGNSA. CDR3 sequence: CASSLGGMGWEEQYF. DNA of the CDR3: TGTGCCAGCAGCTTAGGGGGAATGGGCTGGGAAGAGCAGTACTTC.

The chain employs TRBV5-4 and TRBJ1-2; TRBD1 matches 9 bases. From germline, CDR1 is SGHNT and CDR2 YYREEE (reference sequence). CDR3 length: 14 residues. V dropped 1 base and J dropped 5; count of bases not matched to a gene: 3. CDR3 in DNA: TGTGCCAGCAGCTTGAGCGGGACAGGGTATGGCTACACCTTC. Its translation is CASSLSGTGYGYTF. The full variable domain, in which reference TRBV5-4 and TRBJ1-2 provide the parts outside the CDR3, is ETGVTQSPTHLIKTRGQQVTLRCSSQSGHNTVSWYQQALGQGPQFIFQYYREEENGRGNFPPRFSGLQFPNYSSELNVNALELDDSALYLCASSLSGTGYGYTFGSGTRLTVV.

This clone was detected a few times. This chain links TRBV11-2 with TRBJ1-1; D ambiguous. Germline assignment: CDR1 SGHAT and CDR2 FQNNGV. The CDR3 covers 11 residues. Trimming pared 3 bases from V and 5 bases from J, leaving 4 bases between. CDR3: CASSFRTEAFF. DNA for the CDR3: TGTGCCAGCAGCTTCCGTACTGAAGCTTTCTTT.

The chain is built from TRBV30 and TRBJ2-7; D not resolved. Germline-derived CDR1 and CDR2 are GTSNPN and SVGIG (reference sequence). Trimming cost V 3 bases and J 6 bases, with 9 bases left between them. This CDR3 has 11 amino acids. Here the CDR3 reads CAWRELREQYF. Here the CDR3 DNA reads TGTGCCTGGAGGGAACTCCGCGAGCAGTACTTC.

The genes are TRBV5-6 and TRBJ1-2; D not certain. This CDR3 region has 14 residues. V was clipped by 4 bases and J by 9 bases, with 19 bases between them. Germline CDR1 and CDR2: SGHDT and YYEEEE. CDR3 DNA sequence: TGTGCCAGCAGCGACGCGGGGAATCGGGTTAGCTACACCTTC. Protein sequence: CASSDAGNRVSYTF.

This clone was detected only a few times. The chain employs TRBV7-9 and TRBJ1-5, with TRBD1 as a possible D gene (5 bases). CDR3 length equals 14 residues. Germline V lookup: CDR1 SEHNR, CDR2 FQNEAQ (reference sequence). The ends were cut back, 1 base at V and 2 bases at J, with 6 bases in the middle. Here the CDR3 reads CASSLGDGNQPQHF. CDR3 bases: TGTGCCAGCAGCTTAGGGGACGGCAATCAGCCCCAGCATTTT.

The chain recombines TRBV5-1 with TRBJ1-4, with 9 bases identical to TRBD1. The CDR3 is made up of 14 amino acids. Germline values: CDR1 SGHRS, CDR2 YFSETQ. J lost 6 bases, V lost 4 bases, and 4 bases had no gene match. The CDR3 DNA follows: TGCGCCAGCAGCCCCGGGACAGGGTATGAAAAACTGTTTTTT. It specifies CASSPGTGYEKLFF.

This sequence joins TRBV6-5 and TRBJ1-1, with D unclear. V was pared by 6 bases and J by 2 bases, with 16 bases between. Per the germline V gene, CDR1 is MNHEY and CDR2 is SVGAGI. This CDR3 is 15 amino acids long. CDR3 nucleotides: TGTGCCAGCAGAATTTCCCTTCGGGAAAACACTGAAGCTTTCTTT. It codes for CASRISLRENTEAFF.

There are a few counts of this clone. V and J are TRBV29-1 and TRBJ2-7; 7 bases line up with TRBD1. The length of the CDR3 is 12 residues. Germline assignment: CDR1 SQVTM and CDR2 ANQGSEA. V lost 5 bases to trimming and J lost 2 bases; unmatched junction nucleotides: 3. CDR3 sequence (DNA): TGCAGCGTTAAGACAGGGACCTACGAGCAGTACTTC. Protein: CSVKTGTYEQYF.

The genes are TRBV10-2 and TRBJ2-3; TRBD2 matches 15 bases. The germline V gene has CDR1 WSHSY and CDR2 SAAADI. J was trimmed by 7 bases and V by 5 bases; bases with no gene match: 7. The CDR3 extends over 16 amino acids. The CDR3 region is CASSSGLAGGLNTQYF. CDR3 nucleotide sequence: TGCGCCAGCAGTTCCGGACTAGCGGGAGGGTTGAATACGCAGTATTTT.

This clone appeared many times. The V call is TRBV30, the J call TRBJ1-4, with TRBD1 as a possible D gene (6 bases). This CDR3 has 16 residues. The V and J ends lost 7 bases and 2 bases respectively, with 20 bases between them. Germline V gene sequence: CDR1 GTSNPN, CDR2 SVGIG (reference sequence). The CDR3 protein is CAFDGGLGRTNEKLFF. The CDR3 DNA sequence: TGTGCCTTTGATGGGGGGCTAGGTAGGACTAATGAAAAACTGTTTTTT.

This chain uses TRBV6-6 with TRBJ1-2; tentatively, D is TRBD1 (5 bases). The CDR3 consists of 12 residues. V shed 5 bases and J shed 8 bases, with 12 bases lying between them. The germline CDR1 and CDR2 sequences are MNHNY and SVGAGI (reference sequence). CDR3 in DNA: TGTGCCAGCAGTGATTCTAGGGGCGGCTACACCTTC. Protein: CASSDSRGGYTF.

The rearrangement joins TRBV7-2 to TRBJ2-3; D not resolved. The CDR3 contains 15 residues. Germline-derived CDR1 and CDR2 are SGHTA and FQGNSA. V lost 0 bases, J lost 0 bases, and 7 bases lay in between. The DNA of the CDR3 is TGTGCCAGCAGCTTAGCAGTAGGGAGCACAGATACGCAGTATTTT. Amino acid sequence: CASSLAVGSTDTQYF.

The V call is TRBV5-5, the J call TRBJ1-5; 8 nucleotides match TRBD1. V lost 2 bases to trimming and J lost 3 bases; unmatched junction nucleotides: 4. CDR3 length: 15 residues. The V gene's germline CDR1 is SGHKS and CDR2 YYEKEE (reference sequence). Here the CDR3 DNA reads TGTGCCAGCAGCTTTTTGGACAGGGACAATCAGCCCCAGCATTTT. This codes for CASSFLDRDNQPQHF. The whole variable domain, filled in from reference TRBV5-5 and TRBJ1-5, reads DAGVTQSPTHLIKTRGQQVTLRCSPISGHKSVSWYQQVLGQGPQFIFQYYEKEERGRGNFPDRFSARQFPNYSSELNVNALLLGDSALYLCASSFLDRDNQPQHFGDGTRLSIL.

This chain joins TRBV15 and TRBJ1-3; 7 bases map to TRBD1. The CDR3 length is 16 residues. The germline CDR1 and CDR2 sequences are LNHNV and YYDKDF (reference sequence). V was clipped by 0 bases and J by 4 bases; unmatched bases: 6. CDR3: CATSREDRVAGNTIYF. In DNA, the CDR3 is TGTGCCACCAGCAGAGAAGACAGGGTGGCAGGAAACACCATATATTTT.